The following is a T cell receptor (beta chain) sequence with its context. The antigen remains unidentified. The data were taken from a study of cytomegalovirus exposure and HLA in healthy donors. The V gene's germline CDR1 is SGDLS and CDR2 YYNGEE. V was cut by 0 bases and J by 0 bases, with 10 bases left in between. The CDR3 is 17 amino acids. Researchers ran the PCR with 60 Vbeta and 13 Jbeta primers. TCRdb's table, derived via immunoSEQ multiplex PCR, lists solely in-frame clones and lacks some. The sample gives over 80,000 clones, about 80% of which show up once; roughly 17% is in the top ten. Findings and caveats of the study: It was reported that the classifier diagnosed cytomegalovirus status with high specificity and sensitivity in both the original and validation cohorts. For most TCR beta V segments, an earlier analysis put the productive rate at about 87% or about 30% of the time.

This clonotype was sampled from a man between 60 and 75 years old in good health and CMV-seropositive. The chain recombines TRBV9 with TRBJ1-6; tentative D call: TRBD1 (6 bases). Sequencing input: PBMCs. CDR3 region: CASSVGGRGSYNSPLHF. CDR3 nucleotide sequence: TGTGCCAGCAGCGTAGGGGGCAGGGGCTCCTATAATTCACCCCTCCACTTT.